A single sample is the source of the 3 T cell receptor beta chains below, sequenced in a study of OX40 agonist ivuxolimab in advanced cancers. The assay was immunoSEQ multiplex PCR, and TCRdb's table has in-frame clones only and misses some. The sample includes around 72,000 clones, around 83% of them seen just once. The input for sequencing was CD4+ or CD8+ T cells sorted from blood, taken in a trial of the OX40 agonist ivuxolimab. The receptors here all came from an adult with an advanced solid tumor such as melanoma, head and neck, liver or kidney cancer.

The chain recombines TRBV18 with TRBJ1-3; possible D gene TRBD1, 5 bases. Per the germline V gene, CDR1 is KGHSH and CDR2 is LQKENI. There are 15 residues in the CDR3. Trimming took off 0 bases at V and 1 base at J, with 7 bases between the two ends. The CDR3 coding sequence is TGTGCCAGCTCACCACCAGGGGTTTCTGGAAACACCATATATTTT. This sequence encodes CASSPPGVSGNTIYF.

This chain uses TRBV18 with TRBJ2-1; D is possibly TRBD1 (6 bases). Germline V lookup: CDR1 KGHSH, CDR2 LQKENI. V lost 5 bases and J lost 2, with 13 bases in between. The CDR3 sequence is 15 residues long. The CDR3 is CASSTMDSTYNEQFF. The CDR3 nucleotides are TGTGCCAGCTCAACCATGGACAGTACCTACAATGAGCAGTTCTTC.

In its sample, this clone was seen once. V usage is TRBV30 and J usage is TRBJ2-7, with D unclear. Trimming pared 0 bases from V and 5 bases from J, leaving 8 bases between. Germline CDR1 GTSNPN, CDR2 SVGIG (reference sequence). CDR3 size: 12 residues. The CDR3 DNA reads as TGTGCCTGGAGTGTAATAGGGAACGAGCAGTACTTC. Its protein is CAWSVIGNEQYF.